This T cell receptor (beta chain) was captured by sequencing in a study of response to subunit inactivated influenza vaccine. TCRdb recomputed calls from the RT-PCR reads with MiXCR, one row per CDR3 protein. This sample has around 190,000 distinct CDR3 sequences, with around 15% found just once. This clonotype has only one observation. V was pared by 4 bases and J by 5 bases, with 17 bases between. CDR1 MNHEY and CDR2 SVGEGT come from the germline V gene. The length of the CDR3 is 15 residues. This TCR was sampled from a man aged 50-59 years who received an inactivated influenza vaccine. Here the sequenced sample was CD8+ T cells sorted from PBMCs, taken roughly 5 days after vaccination. J is TRBJ2-5 and V is TRBV6-2 or TRBV6-3; D unresolved. Here the CDR3 DNA reads TGTGCCAGCAGTTTGGCCGGCCTTACCTGGGAGACCCAGTACTTC. It encodes CASSLAGLTWETQYF.